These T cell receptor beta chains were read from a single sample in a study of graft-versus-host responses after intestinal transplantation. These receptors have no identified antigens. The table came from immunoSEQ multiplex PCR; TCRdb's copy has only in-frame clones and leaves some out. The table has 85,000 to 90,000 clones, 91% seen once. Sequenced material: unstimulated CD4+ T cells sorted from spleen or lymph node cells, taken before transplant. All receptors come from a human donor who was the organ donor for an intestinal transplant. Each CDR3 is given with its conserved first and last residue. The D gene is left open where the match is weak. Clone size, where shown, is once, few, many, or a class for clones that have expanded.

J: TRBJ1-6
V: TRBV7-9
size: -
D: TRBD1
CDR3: CASSADRGPLHF
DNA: TGTGCCAGCAGCGCCGACAGGGGTCCCCTCCACTTT

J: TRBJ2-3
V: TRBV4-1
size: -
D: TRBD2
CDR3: CASSHLSGTSGRSQYF
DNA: TGCGCCAGCAGCCACCTATCCGGGACTAGCGGGAGATCGCAGTATTTT

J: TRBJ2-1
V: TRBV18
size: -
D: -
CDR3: CASSPSSLLIVANEQFF
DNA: TGTGCCAGCTCACCGTCCTCCTTGTTGATCGTAGCAAATGAGCAGTTCTTC

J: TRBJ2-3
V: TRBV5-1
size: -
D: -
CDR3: CASSLALATDTQYF
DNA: TGCGCCAGCAGCTTGGCCTTGGCAACAGATACGCAGTATTTT

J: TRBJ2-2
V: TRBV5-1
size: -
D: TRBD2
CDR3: CASSLLGAGEDTGELFF
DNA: TGCGCCAGCAGCTTGCTTGGAGCGGGAGAGGACACCGGGGAGCTGTTTTTT

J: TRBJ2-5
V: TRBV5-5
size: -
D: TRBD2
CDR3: CASSRGLAGDETQYF
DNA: TGTGCCAGCAGCAGGGGACTAGCGGGGGATGAGACCCAGTACTTC

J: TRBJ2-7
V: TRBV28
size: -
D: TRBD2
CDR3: CASRSSGRKSYEQYF
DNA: TGTGCCAGCAGGTCAAGCGGGAGGAAATCCTACGAGCAGTACTTC

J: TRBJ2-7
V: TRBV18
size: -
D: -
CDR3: CASSPGTSYEQYF
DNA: TGTGCCAGCTCCCCCGGGACTTCCTACGAGCAGTACTTC

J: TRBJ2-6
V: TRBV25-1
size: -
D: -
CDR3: CASSDSSSGANVLTF
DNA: TGTGCCAGCAGTGATTCTAGCTCTGGGGCCAACGTCCTGACTTTC

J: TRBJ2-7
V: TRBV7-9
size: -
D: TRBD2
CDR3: CASSLAVGGNEYF
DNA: TGTGCCAGCAGCTTAGCGGTCGGGGGGAATGAGTACTTC

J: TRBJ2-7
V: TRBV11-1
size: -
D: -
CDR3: CASADRWRFHEQYF
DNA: TGTGCCAGCGCAGACAGGTGGCGTTTTCACGAGCAGTACTTC

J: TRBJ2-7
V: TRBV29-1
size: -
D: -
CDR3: CSATRDTRSYEQYF
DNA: TGCAGCGCTACCAGGGATACGAGAAGTTACGAGCAGTACTTC

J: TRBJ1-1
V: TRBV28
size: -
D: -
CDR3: CASTGSTGGQFNTEAFF
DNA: TGTGCCAGCACCGGCTCCACCGGAGGGCAGTTTAACACTGAAGCTTTCTTT

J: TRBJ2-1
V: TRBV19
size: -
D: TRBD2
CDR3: CASTPGLAGGLSYNEQFF
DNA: TGTGCCAGTACCCCCGGACTAGCGGGAGGTCTTTCCTACAATGAGCAGTTCTTC

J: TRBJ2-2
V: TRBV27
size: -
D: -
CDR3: CASSLRQAVTGELFF
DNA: TGTGCCAGCAGTTTACGGCAGGCCGTCACCGGGGAGCTGTTTTTT

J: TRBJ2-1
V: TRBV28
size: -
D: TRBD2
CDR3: CASTGGGAYNEQFF
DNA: TGTGCCAGCACCGGGGGGGGCGCCTACAATGAGCAGTTCTTC

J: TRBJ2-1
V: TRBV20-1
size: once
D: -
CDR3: CSASNNEQFF
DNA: TGCAGTGCTTCCAACAATGAGCAGTTCTTC

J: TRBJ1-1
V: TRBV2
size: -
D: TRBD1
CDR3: CASSQNRGRAGTEAFF
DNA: TGTGCCAGCAGTCAAAACAGGGGTCGGGCCGGGACTGAAGCTTTCTTT

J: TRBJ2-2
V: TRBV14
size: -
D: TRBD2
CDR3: CASSQQTLAGGPSGELFF
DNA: TGTGCCAGCAGCCAACAGACACTAGCGGGGGGGCCGTCCGGGGAGCTGTTTTTT

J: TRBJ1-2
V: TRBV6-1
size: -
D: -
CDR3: CASSVGTGPNYGYTF
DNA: TGTGCCAGCAGTGTGGGAACAGGACCTAACTATGGCTACACCTTC

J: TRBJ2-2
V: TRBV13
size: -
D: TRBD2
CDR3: CASSLEFRTSGPNANTGELFF
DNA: TGTGCCAGCAGCTTAGAATTTCGGACTAGCGGACCGAACGCGAACACCGGGGAGCTGTTTTTT

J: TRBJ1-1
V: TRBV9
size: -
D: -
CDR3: CASSPNGQMNTEAFF
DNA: TGTGCCAGCAGCCCTAACGGACAAATGAACACTGAAGCTTTCTTT

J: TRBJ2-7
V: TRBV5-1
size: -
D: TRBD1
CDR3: CASSLVPTGAEVFYEQYF
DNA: TGCGCCAGCAGCTTGGTCCCGACAGGGGCAGAGGTGTTCTACGAGCAGTACTTC

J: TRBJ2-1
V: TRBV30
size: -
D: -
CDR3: CAWKRRSNEQFF
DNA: TGTGCCTGGAAGCGTAGGAGCAATGAGCAGTTCTTC

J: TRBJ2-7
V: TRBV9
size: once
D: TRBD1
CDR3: CASSSRDSSYEQYF
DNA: TGTGCCAGCAGCTCTCGGGACAGTTCCTACGAGCAGTACTTC

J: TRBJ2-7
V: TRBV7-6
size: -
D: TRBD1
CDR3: CASSLSGQGDEQYF
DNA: TGTGCCAGCAGCTTATCGGGACAGGGCGACGAGCAGTACTTC

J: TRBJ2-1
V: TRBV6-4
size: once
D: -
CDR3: CASSEGSDARNEQFF
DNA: TGTGCCAGCAGTGAAGGGAGCGACGCCCGCAATGAGCAGTTCTTC

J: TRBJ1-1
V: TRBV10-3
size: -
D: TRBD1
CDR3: CAISRDRGNTEAFF
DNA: TGTGCCATCAGCCGGGACAGGGGGAACACTGAAGCTTTCTTT

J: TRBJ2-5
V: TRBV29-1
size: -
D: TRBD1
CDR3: CSAYRGSETQYF
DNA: TGCAGCGCTTACAGGGGGTCGGAGACCCAGTACTTC

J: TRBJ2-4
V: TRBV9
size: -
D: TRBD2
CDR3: CASSVGGSIVAKNIQYF
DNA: TGTGCCAGCAGCGTCGGGGGGTCGATCGTAGCCAAAAACATTCAGTACTTC

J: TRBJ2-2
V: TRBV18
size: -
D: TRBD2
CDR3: CASSLAGDTGELFF
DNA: TGTGCCAGCTCACTAGCGGGAGACACCGGGGAGCTGTTTTTT

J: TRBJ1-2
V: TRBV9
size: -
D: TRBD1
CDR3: CASSVGPTGGTYGYTF
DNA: TGTGCCAGCAGCGTCGGTCCTACAGGGGGCACCTATGGCTACACCTTC